Listed below are T cell receptor beta chains from one sample, sequenced in a study of radiotherapy plus CTLA-4 blockade in lung cancer. Method: immunoSEQ multiplex PCR; TCRdb's copy keeps in-frame clones and lacks some. Of 71,000 or so clones in the sample, 70% to 90% are singletons; the top ten hold around 1%. The sequencing here drew on peripheral blood, taken from a patient treated with radiotherapy plus ipilimumab. Receptors originate from a human donor with non-small cell lung cancer who had stable disease on radiotherapy plus ipilimumab. CDR3s include the opening cysteine and the closing phenylalanine or tryptophan. Each record gives: CDR3 DNA, CDR3 protein, clone size, J gene, D gene, V gene. A D gene is named only where the DNA matches it firmly. Some rows have no size entry. The others give once, few or many, or a class for an expanded clone.

CDR3 DNA: TGTGCCAGCAGCTTTCTAGCGACGGGACGGGGCACCGTGGGGCTGTTTTTT
CDR3 protein: CASSFLATGRGTVGLFF
clone size: NA
J gene: TRBJ2-2
D gene: NA
V gene: TRBV5-4

CDR3 DNA: TGTGCCAGCTCACCACCCCCCGACAGAGGGGGGCTTAATGAAAAACTGTTTTTT
CDR3 protein: CASSPPPDRGGLNEKLFF
clone size: few
J gene: TRBJ1-4
D gene: NA
V gene: TRBV18

CDR3 DNA: TGCGCCAGCAGCCCCCTCGGTTGGGATACGCAGTATTTT
CDR3 protein: CASSPLGWDTQYF
clone size: NA
J gene: TRBJ2-3
D gene: NA
V gene: TRBV5-1

CDR3 DNA: TGTGCCTGGGACAAATCGGGGGGGCCGACAGGGATCGGCTACACCTTC
CDR3 protein: CAWDKSGGPTGIGYTF
clone size: once
J gene: TRBJ1-2
D gene: TRBD1
V gene: TRBV30

CDR3 DNA: TGTGCCAGCAGCTCCTTCAGGGGAGAGACCCAGTACTTC
CDR3 protein: CASSSFRGETQYF
clone size: NA
J gene: TRBJ2-5
D gene: NA
V gene: TRBV6-5

CDR3 DNA: TGTGCCAGCAGTTTTAAGGGAAACACCATATATTTT
CDR3 protein: CASSFKGNTIYF
clone size: NA
J gene: TRBJ1-3
D gene: NA
V gene: TRBV28

CDR3 DNA: TGCGCCAGCAGCGTGGATTACGAGCAGTACTTC
CDR3 protein: CASSVDYEQYF
clone size: NA
J gene: TRBJ2-7
D gene: NA
V gene: TRBV5-1

CDR3 DNA: TGTGCCAGCCGCACAGGGTTGAAACGCTACGAGCAGTACTTC
CDR3 protein: CASRTGLKRYEQYF
clone size: NA
J gene: TRBJ2-7
D gene: NA
V gene: TRBV28

CDR3 DNA: TGTGCCAGCAGCCTTGGCTCTGGGTACTCTGGAAACACCATATATTTT
CDR3 protein: CASSLGSGYSGNTIYF
clone size: NA
J gene: TRBJ1-3
D gene: NA
V gene: TRBV14

CDR3 DNA: TGTGCCAGTAGTATTTGGGGGGAATCCTCCAATCAGCCCCAGCATTTT
CDR3 protein: CASSIWGESSNQPQHF
clone size: NA
J gene: TRBJ1-5
D gene: NA
V gene: TRBV19

CDR3 DNA: TGTGCCAGCGGACCTAGGGTTTCATACGAGCAGTACTTC
CDR3 protein: CASGPRVSYEQYF
clone size: NA
J gene: TRBJ2-7
D gene: NA
V gene: TRBV7-9

CDR3 DNA: TGTGCCAGTAGTATTGGGCCTAGCACAGATACGCAGTATTTT
CDR3 protein: CASSIGPSTDTQYF
clone size: NA
J gene: TRBJ2-3
D gene: NA
V gene: TRBV19

CDR3 DNA: TGTGCCATCAAGGGGGAGAGTAGGTACAATGAGCAGTTCTTC
CDR3 protein: CAIKGESRYNEQFF
clone size: few
J gene: TRBJ2-1
D gene: NA
V gene: TRBV10-3

CDR3 DNA: TGTGCCAGCAGTTCCCGCGGACAGGGATCCACAGATACGCAGTATTTT
CDR3 protein: CASSSRGQGSTDTQYF
clone size: NA
J gene: TRBJ2-3
D gene: TRBD1
V gene: TRBV27

CDR3 DNA: TGTGCCAGCTCACCGAGAGGGGGGAGAGGAGAGACCCAGTACTTC
CDR3 protein: CASSPRGGRGETQYF
clone size: NA
J gene: TRBJ2-5
D gene: NA
V gene: TRBV18

CDR3 DNA: TGTGCCAGCACCCCGGAGGTCCAGGTCGGCACAGATACGCAGTATTTT
CDR3 protein: CASTPEVQVGTDTQYF
clone size: NA
J gene: TRBJ2-3
D gene: NA
V gene: TRBV7-8